This T cell receptor beta chain derives from a study of blood T cells in healthy people across ages. Study background: Per every two T cells, about one barcoded beta molecule was captured by template switching.

Looked up from germline, CDR1 is SGHAT and CDR2 is FQNNGV. The CDR3 sequence is 14 residues long. V gave up 1 base and J gave up 2 bases, with 9 bases separating them. The table lists this clonotype with a few counts. PCR was performed a second time for roughly 7 to 12 cycles using a sample-barcoded 5' primer and a J-beta primer mix. TCRdb independently ran MiXCR on the 5' RACE reads; one entry per CDR3 protein. The sample shows over 700,000 distinct CDR3 sequences, about 25% of them seen only once. This same sample was also part of a study on T cells of mothers and their children. According to that study: Similar thymic selection effects on TCR recombination output appear in pairs, both related and unrelated. Slightly higher, non-significant overlap characterized related mother-child pairs relative to unrelated pairs.

This receptor was taken from a boy aged 10-17 years in good health. V gene TRBV11-2 combines with J gene TRBJ2-7, with TRBD1 as a possible D gene (5 bases). Sequencing was carried out using blood. This chain's CDR3 is CASSLAGLAYEQYF. The CDR3 bases are TGTGCCAGCAGCTTAGCAGGGCTCGCCTACGAGCAGTACTTC.